The following is a TCR beta chain sequence with its context. These data belong to a study of T cell changes during pregnancy in multiple sclerosis. Repertoires were generated with immunoSEQ multiplex PCR, while TCRdb's copy carries only in-frame clones and drops some. The data show some 120,000 clones, about 95% seen once. Trimming at V came to 5 bases and at J to 1 base, leaving 2 bases not matched to a gene. CDR1 is SGHNT and CDR2 is YENEEA in the germline V gene. This CDR3 is 13 amino acids long. This sequence was found in a female donor with multiple sclerosis, enrolled in a pregnancy study. The sequences come from peripheral blood, collected after pregnancy. This chain joins TRBV11-3 and TRBJ2-7, with 7 nucleotides matching TRBD2. CDR3 region: CASSRGESYEQYF. The DNA for the CDR3 is TGTGCCAGCAGCCGGGGGGAATCCTACGAGCAGTACTTC.